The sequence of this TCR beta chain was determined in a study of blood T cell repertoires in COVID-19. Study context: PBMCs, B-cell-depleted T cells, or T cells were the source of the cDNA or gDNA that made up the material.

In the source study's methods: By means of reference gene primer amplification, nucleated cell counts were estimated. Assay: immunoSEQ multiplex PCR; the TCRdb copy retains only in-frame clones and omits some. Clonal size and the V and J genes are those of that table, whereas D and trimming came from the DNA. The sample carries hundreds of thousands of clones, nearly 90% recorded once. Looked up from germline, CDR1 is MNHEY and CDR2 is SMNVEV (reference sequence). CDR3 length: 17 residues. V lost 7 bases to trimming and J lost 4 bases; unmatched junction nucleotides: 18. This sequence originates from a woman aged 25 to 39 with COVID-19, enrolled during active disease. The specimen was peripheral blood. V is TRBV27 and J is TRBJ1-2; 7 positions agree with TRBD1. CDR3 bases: TGTGCCAGCACTCCTGTCCAAGGGGGCGTTGGTAGCTATGGCTACACCTTC. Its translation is CASTPVQGGVGSYGYTF.